These T cell receptor beta chains were read from a single sample in a study of CD4 T cells in relation to SARS-CoV-2 and coronaviruses. The protocol was immunoSEQ multiplex PCR, while the TCRdb copy is restricted to in-frame clones and leaves out a portion. The sample yields around 15,000 clones, roughly 80% seen once. These TCRs' antigens remain unknown. Sequenced: CD4+ T cells from PBMCs, cultured in vitro. These TCRs come from a human donor in good health. Each CDR3 is given with its conserved first and last residue. The order of the fields is clone size, D gene, V gene, J gene, CDR3 protein, CDR3 DNA. A D gene is named only where the DNA matches it firmly. Part of the rows lack a size; the others show once, few, many or a class for expanded clones.

>NA|TRBD2|TRBV10-1|TRBJ2-3
CASSDPGLRSTDTQYF
TGCGCCAGCAGTGATCCGGGACTACGAAGCACAGATACGCAGTATTTT
>NA|NA|TRBV5-1|TRBJ2-2
CASSPGRHTGELFF
TGCGCCAGCAGCCCCGGCAGGCACACCGGGGAGCTGTTTTTT
>NA|NA|TRBV7-3|TRBJ2-1
CASSRGTSAYNEQFF
TGTGCCAGCAGCCGCGGGACTTCCGCCTACAATGAGCAGTTCTTC
>NA|TRBD1|TRBV5-6|TRBJ1-4
CASSTGATNEKLFF
TGTGCCAGCAGCACAGGGGCAACTAATGAAAAACTGTTTTTT
>NA|NA|TRBV18|TRBJ1-2
CASSPPGATPNYGYTF
TGTGCCAGCTCACCCCCCGGGGCAACCCCAAACTATGGCTACACCTTC
>NA|TRBD1|TRBV28|TRBJ2-7
CASSQGTGGSAVSYEQYF
TGTGCCAGCAGTCAGGGGACAGGGGGCTCCGCGGTCTCCTACGAGCAGTACTTC
>NA|NA|TRBV19|TRBJ2-1
CASSIRPWNEQFF
TGTGCCAGTAGTATTAGACCGTGGAATGAGCAGTTCTTC
>NA|NA|TRBV5-1|TRBJ2-6
CASSLEGGSGANVLTF
TGCGCCAGCAGCTTGGAGGGGGGCTCTGGGGCCAACGTCCTGACTTTC
>NA|TRBD1|TRBV5-1|TRBJ1-2
CASRDRGGNYGYTF
TGCGCCAGCAGAGACAGGGGAGGTAACTATGGCTACACCTTC
>NA|TRBD2|TRBV5-1|TRBJ2-5
CASSPGSSGKETQYF
TGCGCCAGCAGCCCTGGATCTAGCGGGAAAGAGACCCAGTACTTC
>NA|TRBD2|TRBV5-6|TRBJ2-1
CASSSPGGSSYNEQFF
TGTGCCAGCAGCTCCCCTGGCGGGAGCTCCTACAATGAGCAGTTCTTC
>few|NA|TRBV3-1/TRBV3-2|TRBJ1-2
CASSPTRAGPYGYTF
TGTGCCAGCAGCCCAACGAGGGCAGGGCCCTATGGCTACACCTTC
>NA|NA|TRBV6-2/TRBV6-3|TRBJ2-7
CASSYPRAQTSAYEQYF
TGTGCCAGCAGTTACCCCCGCGCACAGACCTCAGCCTACGAGCAGTACTTC
>NA|TRBD1|TRBV7-9|TRBJ1-5
CASGTAYSNQPQHF
TGTGCCAGCGGGACAGCTTATAGCAATCAGCCCCAGCATTTT
>once|NA|TRBV30|TRBJ1-6
CAWRGAGRVSPLHF
TGTGCCTGGAGGGGGGCAGGAAGAGTTTCACCCCTCCACTTT
>NA|TRBD1|TRBV27|TRBJ2-7
CASSFGTGTYEQYF
TGTGCCAGCAGTTTCGGGACAGGGACTTACGAGCAGTACTTC
>NA|TRBD2|TRBV7-2|TRBJ2-5
CASRRGLAGGQETQYF
TGTGCCAGCAGGCGGGGACTAGCGGGAGGCCAAGAGACCCAGTACTTC
>NA|TRBD1|TRBV11-2|TRBJ1-4
CASSLRRGQGTNEKLFF
TGTGCCAGCAGCCTCCGGAGGGGGCAGGGAACTAATGAAAAACTGTTTTTT
>NA|NA|TRBV5-1|TRBJ1-2
CASSPSPSPNYGYTF
TGCGCCAGCAGCCCCTCCCCCAGTCCTAACTATGGCTACACCTTC
>few|NA|TRBV4-2|TRBJ1-5
CASSQDSQFDQPQHF
TGTGCCAGCAGCCAGGACAGCCAATTTGATCAGCCCCAGCATTTT
>NA|NA|TRBV28|TRBJ2-7
CASSKRDRPYEQYF
TGTGCCAGCAGCAAGCGGGACAGACCCTACGAGCAGTACTTC
>NA|TRBD1|TRBV10-3|TRBJ1-4
CAIAADRGEKLFF
TGTGCCATCGCCGCCGACAGGGGCGAAAAACTGTTTTTT
>NA|NA|TRBV7-3|TRBJ2-2
CASSLGYAGELFF
TGTGCCAGCAGCTTAGGCTACGCCGGGGAGCTGTTTTTT
>NA|NA|TRBV2|TRBJ2-2
CASSETPTGELFF
TGTGCCAGCAGTGAAACTCCAACCGGGGAGCTGTTTTTT
>NA|TRBD1|TRBV29-1|TRBJ2-1
CSLGTGGGHNEQFF
TGCAGCCTAGGGACAGGGGGCGGTCACAATGAGCAGTTCTTC
>NA|TRBD1|TRBV29-1|TRBJ1-3
CSVLRTGREDTIYF
TGCAGCGTTCTTCGGACAGGGAGAGAGGACACCATATATTTT
>few|NA|TRBV10-3|TRBJ1-2
CAIREGPRPGYTF
TGTGCCATCCGAGAAGGCCCGCGGCCGGGCTACACCTTC
>NA|NA|TRBV18|TRBJ1-3
CASSPGKGTYGNTIYF
TGTGCCAGCTCACCAGGAAAAGGGACTTACGGAAACACCATATATTTT
>NA|NA|TRBV13|TRBJ1-5
CASSLGFKEQPQHF
TGTGCCAGCAGCTTAGGATTTAAGGAACAGCCCCAGCATTTT
>few|NA|TRBV30|TRBJ2-7
CAWSMKFTYEQYF
TGTGCCTGGAGTATGAAGTTTACCTACGAGCAGTACTTC
>few|TRBD1|TRBV7-9|TRBJ2-1
CASSLGGTGNEQFF
TGTGCCAGCAGCTTAGGGGGGACAGGCAATGAGCAGTTCTTC